What follows are 8 T cell receptor beta chains derived from one specimen sequenced in a study of a mutant IDH1 vaccine in newly diagnosed glioma. This table comes from immunoSEQ multiplex PCR, and its TCRdb copy is limited to in-frame clones, with some not included. The table has roughly 44,000 clones, under 90% seen once; the top ten hold 4.7%. No antigen is known for these receptors. The time point here: week 35, safety follow-up. All doses held 300 ug of mutant IDH1 20-mer peptide, with topical imiquimod. The sample was PBMCs, taken from a glioma patient whose treatment included an IDH1 peptide vaccine. These receptors originate from a woman aged 40 to 55 with glioma. Some clones in this sample may be carry-over from other donors' samples.

This clone was found a few times. The CDR3 region is CASSPAGVSTDTQYF. CDR3 nucleotide sequence: TGTGCCAGCAGCCCCGCAGGGGTGAGCACAGATACGCAGTATTTT. The rearrangement uses TRBV6-1 and TRBJ2-3; TRBD1 is a possible D gene (6 bases). V dropped 6 bases and J dropped 0 bases, with 13 bases sitting between them. The CDR3 contains 15 residues. Germline CDR1 MNHNS, CDR2 SASEGT.

This clone was seen a few times. The chain is built from TRBV7-2 and TRBJ2-7; 10 nucleotides match TRBD2. The CDR3 loop spans 15 amino acids. Germline values: CDR1 SGHTA, CDR2 FQGNSA. V trimming: 1 base; J trimming: 3 bases; junction bases outside the gene matches: 3. The CDR3 coding sequence is TGTGCCAGCAGCTTAGAACTAGCGGGGTTCTACGAGCAGTACTTC. This encodes CASSLELAGFYEQYF. Filled out from reference TRBV7-2 and TRBJ2-7, the complete variable domain reads GAGVSQSPSNKVTEKGKDVELRCDPISGHTALYWYRQSLGQGLEFLIYFQGNSAPDKSGLPSDRFSAERTGGSVSTLTIQRTQQEDSAVYLCASSLELAGFYEQYFGPGTRLTVT.

This clone is deemed medium-sized. The rearrangement links TRBV4-1 to TRBJ2-4; D uncertain. Germline V gives CDR1 MGHRA, CDR2 YSYEKL. The V end was cut by 1 base, the J end by 0 bases, with 19 bases between. CDR3 length equals 19 residues. CDR3 residues: CASSQGEALTKLAKNIQYF. The CDR3 bases are TGCGCCAGCAGCCAAGGTGAGGCCCTCACGAAACTAGCCAAAAACATTCAGTACTTC.

The rearrangement links TRBV5-1 to TRBJ2-4; 7 bases are shared with TRBD2. The ends lost 4 bases at V and 0 bases at J; junction bases unmatched: 7. This CDR3 has 16 amino acids. Per the germline V gene, CDR1 is SGHRS and CDR2 is YFSETQ. Here the CDR3 reads CASSTRGGRAKNIQYF. CDR3 DNA: TGCGCCAGCAGCACCCGGGGAGGGAGAGCCAAAAACATTCAGTACTTC.

The V call is TRBV6-5, the J call TRBJ2-1, with TRBD2 matching 7 bases. This CDR3 contains 14 residues. Trimming at V came to 8 bases and at J to 8 bases, leaving 12 bases not matched to a gene. Germline loops: CDR1 MNHEY, CDR2 SVGAGI. The CDR3 is CASSRAGIRHEQFF. The DNA of the CDR3 is TGTGCCAGCTCCCGAGCGGGGATTCGTCATGAGCAGTTCTTC.

The chain recombines TRBV5-8 with TRBJ2-7; a possible D gene is TRBD1 (5 bases). Deletions cut 4 bases from V and 1 base from J, with 21 bases between. This CDR3 has 17 amino acids. Germline V CDR1 and CDR2: SGHTS, YDEGEE. The CDR3 region has the DNA TGTGCCAGCAGCCAAGCTTACAGGAATCTCGTTTCCTACGAGCAGTACTTC. It encodes CASSQAYRNLVSYEQYF.

The rearrangement joins TRBV5-1 to TRBJ2-7; D tentatively fits TRBD1 or TRBD2 (6 bases each). The CDR3 is 16 residues long. V was cut by 4 bases and J by 1 base, with 18 bases left in between. Germline V gives CDR1 SGHRS, CDR2 YFSETQ. For the CDR3, the DNA is TGCGCCAGCAGCCTAAAGACAGGAGGGGGGTCCTACGAGCAGTACTTC. As protein: CASSLKTGGGSYEQYF.

The V gene is TRBV4-1, the J gene TRBJ2-2; 11 positions agree with TRBD2. V trimming: 4 bases; J trimming: 6 bases; junction bases outside the gene matches: 4. CDR1 MGHRA and CDR2 YSYEKL come from the germline V gene. The CDR3 spans 15 residues. The CDR3 DNA reads as TGCGCCAGCAGCCCGGTAGCGGGGGGGCCCGGGGAGCTGTTTTTT. Its translation is CASSPVAGGPGELFF.